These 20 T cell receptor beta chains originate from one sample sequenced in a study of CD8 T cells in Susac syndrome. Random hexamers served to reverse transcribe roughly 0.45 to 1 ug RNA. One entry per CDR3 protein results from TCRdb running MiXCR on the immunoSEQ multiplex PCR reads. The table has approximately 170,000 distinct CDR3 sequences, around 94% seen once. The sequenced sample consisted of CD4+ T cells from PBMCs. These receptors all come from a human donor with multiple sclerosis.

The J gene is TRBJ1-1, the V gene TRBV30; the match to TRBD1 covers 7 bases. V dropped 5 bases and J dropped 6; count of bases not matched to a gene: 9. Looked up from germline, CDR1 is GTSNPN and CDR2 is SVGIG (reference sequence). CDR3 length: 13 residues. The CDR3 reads CAWRRGSGPEAFF. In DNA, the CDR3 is TGTGCCTGGCGCAGGGGGTCGGGCCCTGAAGCTTTCTTT.

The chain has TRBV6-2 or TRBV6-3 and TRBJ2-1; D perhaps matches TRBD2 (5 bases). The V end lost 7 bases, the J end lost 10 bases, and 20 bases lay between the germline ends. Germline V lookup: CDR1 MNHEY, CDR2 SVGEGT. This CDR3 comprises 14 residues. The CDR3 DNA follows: TGTGCCAGCAAGGTGAGGGTTGGGAGTGTAGAGCAGTTCTTC. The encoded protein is CASKVRVGSVEQFF.

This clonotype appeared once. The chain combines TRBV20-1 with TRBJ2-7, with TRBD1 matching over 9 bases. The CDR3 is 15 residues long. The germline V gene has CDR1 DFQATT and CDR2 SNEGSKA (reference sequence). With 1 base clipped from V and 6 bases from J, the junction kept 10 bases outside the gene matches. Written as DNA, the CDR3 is TGCAGTGCTAGAGGGTCAGGGACAGGGAATGGCGAGCAGTACTTC. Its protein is CSARGSGTGNGEQYF.

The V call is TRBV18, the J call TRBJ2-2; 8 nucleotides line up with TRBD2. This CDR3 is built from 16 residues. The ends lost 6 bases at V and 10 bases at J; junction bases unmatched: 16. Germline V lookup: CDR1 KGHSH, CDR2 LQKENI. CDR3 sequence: CASSEYVEREFSELFF. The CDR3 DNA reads TGTGCCAGCTCCGAATATGTGGAGCGGGAGTTTTCGGAGCTGTTTTTT.

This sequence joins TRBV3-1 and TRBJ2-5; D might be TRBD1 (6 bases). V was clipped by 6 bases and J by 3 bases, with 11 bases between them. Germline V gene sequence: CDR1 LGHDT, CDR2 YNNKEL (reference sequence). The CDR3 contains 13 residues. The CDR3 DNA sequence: TGTGCCAGCAGGTTTGGACAGAAAGAGACCCAGTACTTC. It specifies CASRFGQKETQYF.

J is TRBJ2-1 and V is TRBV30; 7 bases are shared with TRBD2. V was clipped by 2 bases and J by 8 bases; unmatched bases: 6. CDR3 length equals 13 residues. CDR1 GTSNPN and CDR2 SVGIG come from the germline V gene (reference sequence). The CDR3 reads CAWSRAGVYEQFF. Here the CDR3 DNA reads TGTGCCTGGAGTAGGGCGGGAGTCTATGAGCAGTTCTTC.

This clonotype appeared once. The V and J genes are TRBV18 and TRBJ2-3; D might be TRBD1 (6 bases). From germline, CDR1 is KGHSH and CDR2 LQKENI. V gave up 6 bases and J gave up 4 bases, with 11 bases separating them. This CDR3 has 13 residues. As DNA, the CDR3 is TGTGCCAGCTCGCCGGGACAACCAGATACGCAGTATTTT. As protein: CASSPGQPDTQYF. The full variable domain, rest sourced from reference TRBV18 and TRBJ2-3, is NAGVMQNPRHLVRRRGQEARLRCSPMKGHSHVYWYRQLPEEGLKFMVYLQKENIIDESGMPKERFSAEFPKEGPSILRIQQVVRGDSAAYFCASSPGQPDTQYFGPGTRLTVL.

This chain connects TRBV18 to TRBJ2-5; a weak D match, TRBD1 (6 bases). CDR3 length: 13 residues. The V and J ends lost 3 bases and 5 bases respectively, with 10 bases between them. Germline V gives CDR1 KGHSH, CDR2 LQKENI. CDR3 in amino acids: CASSPGARETQYF. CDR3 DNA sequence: TGTGCCAGCTCACCGGGGGCGCGGGAGACCCAGTACTTC.

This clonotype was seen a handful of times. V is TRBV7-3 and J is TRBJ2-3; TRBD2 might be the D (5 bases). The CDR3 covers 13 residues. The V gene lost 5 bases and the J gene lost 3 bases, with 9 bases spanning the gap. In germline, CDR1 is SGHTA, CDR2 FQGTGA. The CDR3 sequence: CASSPRGTDTQYF. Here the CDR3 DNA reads TGTGCCAGCAGCCCTCGGGGTACAGATACGCAGTATTTT.

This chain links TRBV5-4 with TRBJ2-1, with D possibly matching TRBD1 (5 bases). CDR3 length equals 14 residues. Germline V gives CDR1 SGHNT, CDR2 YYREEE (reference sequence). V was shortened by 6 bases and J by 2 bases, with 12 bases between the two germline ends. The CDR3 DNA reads TGTGCCAGCAAAAACAGGAGTGCCTACAATGAGCAGTTCTTC. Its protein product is CASKNRSAYNEQFF.

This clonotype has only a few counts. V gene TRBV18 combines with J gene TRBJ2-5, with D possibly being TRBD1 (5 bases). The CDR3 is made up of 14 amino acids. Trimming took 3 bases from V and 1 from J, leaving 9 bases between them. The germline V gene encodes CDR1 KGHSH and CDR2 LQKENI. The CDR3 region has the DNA TGTGCCAGCTCACCCCCCCAGGGCCAAGAGACCCAGTACTTC. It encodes CASSPPQGQETQYF.

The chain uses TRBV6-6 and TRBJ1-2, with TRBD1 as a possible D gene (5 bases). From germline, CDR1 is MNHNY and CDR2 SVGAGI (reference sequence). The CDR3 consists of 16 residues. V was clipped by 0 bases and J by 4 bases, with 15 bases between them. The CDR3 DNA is TGTGCCAGCAGTTACTCCCCTCCGGGGGGTAGCTATGGCTACACCTTC. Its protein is CASSYSPPGGSYGYTF.

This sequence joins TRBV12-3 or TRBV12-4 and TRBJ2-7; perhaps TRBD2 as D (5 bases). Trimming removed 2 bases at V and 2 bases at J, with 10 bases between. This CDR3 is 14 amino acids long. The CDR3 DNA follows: TGTGCCAGCAGTTTACTTCGAGGGACCTACGAGCAGTACTTC. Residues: CASSLLRGTYEQYF.

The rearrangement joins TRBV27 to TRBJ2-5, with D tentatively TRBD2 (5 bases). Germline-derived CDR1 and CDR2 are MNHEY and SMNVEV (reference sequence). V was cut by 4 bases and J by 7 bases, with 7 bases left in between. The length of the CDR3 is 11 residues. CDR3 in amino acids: CASSSGGTQYF. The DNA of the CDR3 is TGTGCCAGCAGTTCCGGAGGGACCCAGTACTTC.

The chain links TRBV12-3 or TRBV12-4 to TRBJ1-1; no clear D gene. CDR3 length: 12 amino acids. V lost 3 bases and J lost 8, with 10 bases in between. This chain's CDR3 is CASSFSGPEAFF. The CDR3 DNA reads TGTGCCAGCAGTTTTTCAGGCCCGGAAGCTTTCTTT.

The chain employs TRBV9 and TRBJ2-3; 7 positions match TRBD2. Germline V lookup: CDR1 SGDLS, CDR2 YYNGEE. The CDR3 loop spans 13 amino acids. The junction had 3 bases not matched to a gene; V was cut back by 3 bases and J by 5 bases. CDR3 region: CASSGAGEDTQYF. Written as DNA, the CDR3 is TGTGCCAGCAGCGGGGCGGGGGAAGATACGCAGTATTTT. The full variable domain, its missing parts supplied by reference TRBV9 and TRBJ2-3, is DSGVTQTPKHLITATGQRVTLRCSPRSGDLSVYWYQQSLDQGLQFLIQYYNGEERAKGNILERFSAQQFPDLHSELNLSSLELGDSALYFCASSGAGEDTQYFGPGTRLTVL.

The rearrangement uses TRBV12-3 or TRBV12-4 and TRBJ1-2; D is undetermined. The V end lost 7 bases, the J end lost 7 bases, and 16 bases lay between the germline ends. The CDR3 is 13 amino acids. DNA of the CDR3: TGTGCCAGCACCCCCCCGTCAAAGGCTGGCTACACCTTC. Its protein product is CASTPPSKAGYTF.

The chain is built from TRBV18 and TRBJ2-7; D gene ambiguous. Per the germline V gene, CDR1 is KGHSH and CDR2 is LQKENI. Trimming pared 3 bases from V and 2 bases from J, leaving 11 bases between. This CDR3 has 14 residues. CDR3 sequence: CASSPLDTTYEQYF. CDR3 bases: TGTGCCAGCTCACCGCTTGACACCACCTACGAGCAGTACTTC.

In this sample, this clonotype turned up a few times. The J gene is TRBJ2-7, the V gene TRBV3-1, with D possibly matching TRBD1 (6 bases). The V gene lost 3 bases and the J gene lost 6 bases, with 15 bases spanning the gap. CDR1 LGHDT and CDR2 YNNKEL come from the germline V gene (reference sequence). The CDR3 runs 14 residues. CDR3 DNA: TGTGCCAGCAGCCAGGTCGGGACAAAGGGCGAGCAGTACTTC. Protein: CASSQVGTKGEQYF.

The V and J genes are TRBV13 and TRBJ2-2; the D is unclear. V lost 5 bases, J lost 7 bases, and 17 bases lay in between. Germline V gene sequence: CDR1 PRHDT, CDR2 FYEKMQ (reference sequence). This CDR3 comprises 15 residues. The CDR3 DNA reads TGTGCCAGCAGCCCCTTCCGCGGTTTGGGCGGGGAGCTGTTTTTT. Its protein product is CASSPFRGLGGELFF.